This T cell receptor (beta chain) was documented in a study of T cell changes during pregnancy in multiple sclerosis. The count of this clone is one. TCRdb keeps only in-frame clones here, not all; method: immunoSEQ multiplex PCR. The sample holds around 31,000 clones; about 92% are singletons and the top ten take 0.65% to 0.9%. The germline V gene encodes CDR1 LNHDA and CDR2 SQIVND (reference sequence). V dropped 4 bases and J dropped 4; count of bases not matched to a gene: 9. The CDR3 spans 16 residues. The V and J genes are TRBV19 and TRBJ1-4; 7 nucleotides align to TRBD1. Sequenced material: CD4+ T cells from peripheral blood mononuclear cells, taken in the first trimester of pregnancy. The sequence was obtained from a female donor with multiple sclerosis, enrolled in a pregnancy study. The chain's CDR3 is CASSTRGQDYNEKLFF. CDR3 in DNA: TGTGCCAGTAGTACCAGAGGACAGGACTATAATGAAAAACTGTTTTTT. Using reference TRBV19 and TRBJ1-4 for the parts outside the CDR3, the full variable domain is DGGITQSPKYLFRKEGQNVTLSCEQNLNHDAMYWYRQDPGQGLRLIYYSQIVNDFQKGDIAEGYSVSREKKESFPLTVTSAQKNPTAFYLCASSTRGQDYNEKLFFGSGTQLSVL.